This T cell receptor beta chain was profiled in a study of blood T cell repertoires in COVID-19. Study context: Acute and convalescent COVID-19 specimens originated in the United States, Italy and Spain. PBMCs, B-cell-depleted T cells, or T cells provided the cDNA or gDNA that made up the material.

Original data processing: Amplification from reference gene primers served as the basis for estimated nucleated cell counts. This table comes from immunoSEQ multiplex PCR, and its TCRdb copy is limited to in-frame clones, with some not included. V and J calls and clone size are given by that table; D and trimming were obtained from the DNA. This table holds 200,000 to 250,000 clones, about three quarters found once. This clone was counted once. Per germline, CDR1 ENHRY and CDR2 SYGVKD. The trim removed 2 bases at V and 6 bases at J, leaving 4 bases unmatched. This CDR3 region has 14 residues. This sequence originates from a woman aged 70 to 79 with acute or convalescent COVID-19. The chain recombines TRBV10-3 with TRBJ1-2; 9 positions match TRBD1. The sample taken for sequencing was peripheral blood. DNA of the CDR3: TGTGCCATCAGTGAGCCGGGGACAGGGCATGGCTACACCTTC. It translates to CAISEPGTGHGYTF.